The clone carrying this T cell receptor beta chain was seen at least ten times. The CDR3 has 16 amino acids. CDR1 and CDR2 (germline): KGHSH, LQKENI. J lost 2 bases, V lost 2 bases, and 4 bases had no gene match. This sample was included in a study of T-cell reconstitution after alpha-beta-depleted transplantation in children. Unique molecular identifiers were built into the TCRbeta library. TCRdb recomputed calls from the PCR reads with MiXCR, one row per CDR3 protein. The sample lists 190,000 or so distinct CDR3 sequences, 13% to 15% occurring once. This clonotype originated in a human donor who donated a stem cell graft to a child with acute lymphoblastic leukemia. The rearrangement links TRBV18 to TRBJ2-7; the match to TRBD2 covers 12 bases. The sequenced sample was PBMCs from the stem cell graft donor, obtained from the stem cell graft. The CDR3 DNA follows: TGTGCCAGCTCACCAACTAGCGGGAGGATTACCTACGAGCAGTACTTC. This codes for CASSPTSGRITYEQYF.